This T cell receptor (beta chain) comes out of a study of blood T cells in healthy people across ages. V was pared by 4 bases and J by 2 bases, with 14 bases between. This CDR3 contains 15 residues. Germline V gives CDR1 SGHDN, CDR2 FVKESK. This clonotype has at least ten counts. A second PCR of 7 to 11 cycles used a sample-barcoded 5' primer and a J-beta primer mix. MiXCR, applied by TCRdb to the 5' RACE reads, yields one record per CDR3 protein. The table lists about 570,000 distinct CDR3 sequences, 27% of them singletons. These same data were also listed under a study on T cells of mothers and their children. In that study: Unrelated mother-child pairs always had slightly, but never significantly, lower normalized overlap than related pairs.

The sequenced material came from blood. This receptor was taken from a boy younger than 10 in good health. The chain carries TRBV14 and TRBJ2-5; a weak D match, TRBD2 (6 bases). The CDR3 DNA sequence: TGTGCCAGCAGCCTGGGAGGACTATATCAAGAGACCCAGTACTTC. Amino acid sequence: CASSLGGLYQETQYF. The whole variable domain, remainder taken from reference TRBV14 and TRBJ2-5, is EAGVTQFPSHSVIEKGQTVTLRCDPISGHDNLYWYRRVMGKEIKFLLHFVKESKQDESGMPNNRFLAERTGGTYSTLKVQPAELEDSGVYFCASSLGGLYQETQYFGPGTRLLVL.